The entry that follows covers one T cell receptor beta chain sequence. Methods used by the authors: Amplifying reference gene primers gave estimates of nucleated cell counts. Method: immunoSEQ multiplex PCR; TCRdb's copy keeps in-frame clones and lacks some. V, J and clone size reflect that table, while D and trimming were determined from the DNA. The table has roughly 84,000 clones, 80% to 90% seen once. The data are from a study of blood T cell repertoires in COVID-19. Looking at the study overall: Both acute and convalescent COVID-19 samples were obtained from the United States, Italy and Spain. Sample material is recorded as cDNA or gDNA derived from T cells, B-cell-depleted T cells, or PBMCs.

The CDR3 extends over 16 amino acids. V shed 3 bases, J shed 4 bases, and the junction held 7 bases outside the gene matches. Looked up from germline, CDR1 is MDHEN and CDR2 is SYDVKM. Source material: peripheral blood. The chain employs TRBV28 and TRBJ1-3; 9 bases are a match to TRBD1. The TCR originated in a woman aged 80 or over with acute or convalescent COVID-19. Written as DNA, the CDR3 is TGTGCCAGCAGTTTGTGGGACAGGGTCACGGGAAACACCATATATTTT. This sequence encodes CASSLWDRVTGNTIYF.